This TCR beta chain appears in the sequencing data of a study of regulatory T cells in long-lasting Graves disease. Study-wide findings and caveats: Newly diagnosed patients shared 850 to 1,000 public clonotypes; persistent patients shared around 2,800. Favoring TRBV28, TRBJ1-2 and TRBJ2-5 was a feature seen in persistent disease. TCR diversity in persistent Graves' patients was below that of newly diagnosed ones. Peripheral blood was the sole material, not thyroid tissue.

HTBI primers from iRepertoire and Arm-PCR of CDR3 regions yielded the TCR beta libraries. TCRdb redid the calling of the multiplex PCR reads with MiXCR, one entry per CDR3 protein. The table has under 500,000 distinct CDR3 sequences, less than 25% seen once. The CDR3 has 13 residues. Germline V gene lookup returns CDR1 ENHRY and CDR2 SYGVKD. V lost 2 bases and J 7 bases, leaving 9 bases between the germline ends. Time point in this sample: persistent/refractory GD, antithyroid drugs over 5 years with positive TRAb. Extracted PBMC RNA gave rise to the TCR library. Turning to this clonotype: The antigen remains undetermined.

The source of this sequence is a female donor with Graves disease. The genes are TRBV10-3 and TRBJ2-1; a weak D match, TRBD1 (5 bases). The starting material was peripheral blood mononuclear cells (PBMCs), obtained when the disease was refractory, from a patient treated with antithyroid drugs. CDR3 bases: TGTGCCATCAGTGAGAACAGGCTTAATGAGCAGTTCTTC. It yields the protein CAISENRLNEQFF.